This T cell receptor (beta chain) was recovered during a study of T-cell reconstitution after alpha-beta-depleted transplantation in children. This clonotype came up a few times. For TCRbeta, the library was prepared with unique molecular identifiers. In TCRdb, the PCR reads were re-called with MiXCR into one record per CDR3 protein. The top ten hold roughly 3.3% of the sample, which has about 540,000 distinct CDR3 sequences, about 16% seen once. The clonotype originates from a human donor who donated a stem cell graft to a child with acute lymphoblastic leukemia. Sequenced material: PBMCs from the stem cell graft donor, taken from the stem cell graft.

This CDR3 reads CAISDHTEAFF. Here the CDR3 DNA reads TGTGCCATCAGTGACCACACTGAAGCTTTCTTT. This chain joins TRBV10-3 and TRBJ1-1; unclear D gene. Trimming shortened V by 3 bases and J by 3 bases, and 2 bases separated the two germline ends. CDR1 ENHRY and CDR2 SYGVKD come from the germline V gene. CDR3 size: 11 residues.